The sample holds many counts of the clone carrying this T cell receptor (beta chain). Preparation methods for the bulk TCR libraries were those previously described, with listed TCR primers. TCRdb ran MiXCR on the PCR reads and lists one entry per CDR3 protein. The sample has under 650,000 distinct CDR3 sequences; around 20% are singletons. Naive CD8 library inputs spanned 20,000 to 1,000,000 sorted cells and 10%, 30% or 50% RNA. CD8+CD4-CCR7+CD45RA+ sorting gave the naive CD8 T cells. This specimen belongs to a study of molecular identifiers for immune sequencing clone quantification. Study at large: Replicates split RNA from roughly 21,000 or 96,000 naive CD8 cells five ways, and the researchers sequenced four portions.

The TCR sequence derives from a human donor in good health. Some libraries in this study had Jurkat cell RNA spiked in. Sequencing was carried out using naive CD8+ T cells from blood, with Jurkat cell RNA spiked in. Subset described: FACS-sorted CD8+CD4-CCR7+CD45RA+ naive T cells.

CDR3 sequence: CASSPNQGGPDTEAFF. CDR3 DNA: TGTGCCAGCAGCCCAAATCAGGGGGGGCCTGACACTGAAGCTTTCTTT. The rearrangement uses TRBV7-9 and TRBJ1-1, with 7 bases lining up with TRBD1. V lost 5 bases to trimming and J lost 3 bases; unmatched junction nucleotides: 12. CDR3 length equals 16 residues. Looked up from germline, CDR1 is SEHNR and CDR2 is FQNEAQ (reference sequence).